This is a list of T cell receptor beta chains from one sample in a study of CD8+ T cells in alopecia areata. TCRdb's copy holds only in-frame clones and misses some; the assay was immunoSEQ multiplex PCR. Among more than 90,000 clones, around 58% were seen once, and the ten largest hold around 30%. The sequenced sample was CD8+ T cells sorted from blood, obtained at week 4, from a patient treated with tofacitinib. The receptors originated from a human donor with alopecia areata. CDR3s include the opening cysteine and the closing phenylalanine or tryptophan. The order of the fields is V gene, D gene, J gene, CDR3 protein. A D gene is named only where the DNA matches it firmly.

v_call: TRBV29-1
d_call: TRBD1
j_call: TRBJ1-2
cdr3_aa: CSALNTGVDGYTF

v_call: TRBV27
d_call: NA
j_call: TRBJ2-5
cdr3_aa: CASRPLGEPQETQYF

v_call: TRBV28
d_call: NA
j_call: TRBJ2-1
cdr3_aa: CASSLVDSGYNEQFF

v_call: TRBV12-5
d_call: NA
j_call: TRBJ2-5
cdr3_aa: CASGFSLPETQYF

v_call: TRBV5-1
d_call: NA
j_call: TRBJ2-7
cdr3_aa: CASSLEGDEQYF

v_call: TRBV25-1
d_call: TRBD1
j_call: TRBJ2-7
cdr3_aa: CASSELGQGSEQYF

v_call: TRBV29-1
d_call: NA
j_call: TRBJ1-1
cdr3_aa: CSVGEGVQNTEAFF

v_call: TRBV29-1
d_call: TRBD1
j_call: TRBJ1-2
cdr3_aa: CSVAETGTASNYGYTF

v_call: TRBV4-2
d_call: NA
j_call: TRBJ2-7
cdr3_aa: CASSQPAAVYEQYF

v_call: TRBV30
d_call: NA
j_call: TRBJ1-5
cdr3_aa: CAGMSHRGPWGQPQHF

v_call: TRBV15
d_call: NA
j_call: TRBJ2-5
cdr3_aa: CATSRAGAPVMTQYF

v_call: TRBV6-1
d_call: NA
j_call: TRBJ1-2
cdr3_aa: CASSEGPGDNYGYTF

v_call: TRBV27
d_call: NA
j_call: TRBJ2-2
cdr3_aa: CATWTDNTGELFF

v_call: TRBV14
d_call: NA
j_call: TRBJ1-2
cdr3_aa: CASSQDHSSAYGYTF

v_call: TRBV7-8
d_call: NA
j_call: TRBJ2-7
cdr3_aa: CASSASGTSSHYEQYF

v_call: TRBV30
d_call: NA
j_call: TRBJ2-5
cdr3_aa: CAWSVEILMETQYF

v_call: TRBV30
d_call: NA
j_call: TRBJ1-2
cdr3_aa: CAWSVVVRDPMRNTF

v_call: TRBV6-5
d_call: TRBD1
j_call: TRBJ1-1
cdr3_aa: CASSAQGGTEAFF

v_call: TRBV5-1
d_call: NA
j_call: TRBJ1-2
cdr3_aa: CASSGNTNYGYTF

v_call: TRBV4-2
d_call: NA
j_call: TRBJ2-1
cdr3_aa: CASSPSGGNTNEQFF

v_call: TRBV15
d_call: TRBD1
j_call: TRBJ2-7
cdr3_aa: CATSLDRGLYEQYF

v_call: TRBV19
d_call: NA
j_call: TRBJ1-5
cdr3_aa: CASSTEGNQPQHF

v_call: TRBV30
d_call: NA
j_call: TRBJ1-1
cdr3_aa: CAWSATGSTEAFF

v_call: TRBV30
d_call: NA
j_call: TRBJ1-2
cdr3_aa: CAWSLSGENGYTF

v_call: TRBV25-1
d_call: NA
j_call: TRBJ2-2
cdr3_aa: CASSGQWNTGELFF

v_call: TRBV9
d_call: NA
j_call: TRBJ2-5
cdr3_aa: CASSVAGAHQETQYF

v_call: TRBV12-5
d_call: NA
j_call: TRBJ2-2
cdr3_aa: CASEPDREGNTGELFF

v_call: TRBV5-1
d_call: NA
j_call: TRBJ1-6
cdr3_aa: CASSLEQGSPLHF

v_call: TRBV30
d_call: NA
j_call: TRBJ1-1
cdr3_aa: CAWSKDGQTEAFF

v_call: TRBV19
d_call: NA
j_call: TRBJ2-1
cdr3_aa: CASSIGGGNEQFF

v_call: TRBV9
d_call: TRBD1
j_call: TRBJ2-7
cdr3_aa: CASSVGQGFAYEQYF

v_call: TRBV7-9
d_call: NA
j_call: TRBJ2-3
cdr3_aa: CASSPRGPTDTQYF

v_call: TRBV5-6
d_call: NA
j_call: TRBJ2-3
cdr3_aa: CASSPRTGRDTQYF

v_call: TRBV4-1
d_call: NA
j_call: TRBJ2-3
cdr3_aa: CASSQGVGTDTQYF

v_call: TRBV25-1
d_call: NA
j_call: TRBJ1-1
cdr3_aa: CASSVSGTLAAEAFF

v_call: TRBV9
d_call: NA
j_call: TRBJ2-3
cdr3_aa: CASSSREGEWAQYF

v_call: TRBV7-2
d_call: NA
j_call: TRBJ2-6
cdr3_aa: CASRSSGANVLTF

v_call: TRBV5-6
d_call: TRBD1
j_call: TRBJ2-1
cdr3_aa: CASGAGGNNEQFF

v_call: TRBV29-1
d_call: NA
j_call: TRBJ2-7
cdr3_aa: CSVASGSEQYF

v_call: TRBV7-9
d_call: NA
j_call: TRBJ2-2
cdr3_aa: CASSFTIKGGPNTGELFF

v_call: TRBV29-1
d_call: NA
j_call: TRBJ2-1
cdr3_aa: CSGEVWGDEQFF